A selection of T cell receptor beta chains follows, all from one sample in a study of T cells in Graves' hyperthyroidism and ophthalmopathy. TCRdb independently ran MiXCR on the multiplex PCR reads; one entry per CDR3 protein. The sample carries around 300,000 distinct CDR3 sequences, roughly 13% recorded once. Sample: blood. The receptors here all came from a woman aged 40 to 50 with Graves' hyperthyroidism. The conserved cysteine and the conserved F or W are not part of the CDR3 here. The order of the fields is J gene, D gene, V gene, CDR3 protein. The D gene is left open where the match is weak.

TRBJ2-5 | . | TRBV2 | ASTGGLKETQY
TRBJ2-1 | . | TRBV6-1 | ASSPSRTSYNEQF
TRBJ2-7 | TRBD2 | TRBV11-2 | ASSPLGGPYEQY
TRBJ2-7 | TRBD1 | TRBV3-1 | ASSRYQTGKGEQY
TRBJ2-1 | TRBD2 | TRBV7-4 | ASSYRTSGPSSRVYNEQF
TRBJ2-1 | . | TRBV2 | ASSESQRRSYNEQF
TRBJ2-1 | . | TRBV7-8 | ASSLVSPNEQF
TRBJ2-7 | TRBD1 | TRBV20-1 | SIEGQGTAGASYEQY
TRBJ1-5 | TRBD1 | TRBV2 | ASRRTGNNQPQH
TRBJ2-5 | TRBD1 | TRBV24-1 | VTSDLGQGQETQY
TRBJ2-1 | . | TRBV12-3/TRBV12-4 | ASSFRAIEQF
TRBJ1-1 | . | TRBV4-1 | ASSQGAMNTEAF
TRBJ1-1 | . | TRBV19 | ASAAGTGTEAF
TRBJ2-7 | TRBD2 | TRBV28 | ASSSTGTSITYEQY
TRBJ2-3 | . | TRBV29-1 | SVFAGRYSSTDTQY
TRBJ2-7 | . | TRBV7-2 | ASSLGQGSYEQH
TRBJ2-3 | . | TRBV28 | ASAPGYGNTDTQY
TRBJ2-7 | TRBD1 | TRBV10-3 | AISEQGDEQY
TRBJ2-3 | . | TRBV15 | ATSRDVTAPPDTQY
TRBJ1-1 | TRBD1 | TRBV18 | ASSPLTGRSNTEAF
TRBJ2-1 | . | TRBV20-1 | SALPPHSYNEQF
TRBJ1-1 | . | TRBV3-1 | ASSPSRQRTEAF
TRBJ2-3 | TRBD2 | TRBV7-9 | ASSPGSGVTDTQY
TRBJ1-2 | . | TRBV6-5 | ASSYSGGNYGYT
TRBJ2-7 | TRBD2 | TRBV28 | ASSIQVGGVVYEQY
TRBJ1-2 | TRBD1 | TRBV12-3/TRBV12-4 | ASSIGWTGRNGYT
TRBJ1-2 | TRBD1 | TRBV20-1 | SARVPGQGASGYT
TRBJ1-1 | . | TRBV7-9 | ASSARDGDSGAF
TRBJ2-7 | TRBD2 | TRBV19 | ASSDARGRDYEQY
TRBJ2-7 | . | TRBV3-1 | ASSQARYEQY
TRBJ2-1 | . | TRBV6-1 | ASRPRYNEQF
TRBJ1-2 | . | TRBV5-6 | ASSLVGGGYT
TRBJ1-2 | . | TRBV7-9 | ASSLVLGYGYT
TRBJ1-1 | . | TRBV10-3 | AISGTVSSTEAF
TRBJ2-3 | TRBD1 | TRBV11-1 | ASSSQGETDTQY
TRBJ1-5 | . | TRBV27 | ASSGGLSNQPQH
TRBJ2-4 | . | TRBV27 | ASSYEGSHNIQY
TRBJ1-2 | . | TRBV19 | ASRQGRPNYGYT
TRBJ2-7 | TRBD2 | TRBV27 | ASSSPQAGASYEQY
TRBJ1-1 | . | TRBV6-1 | ASSQTREGVRITEAF
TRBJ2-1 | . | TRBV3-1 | ASAARGARDEQF
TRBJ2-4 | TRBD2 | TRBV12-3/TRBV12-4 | ASSLKGGSEGIQY
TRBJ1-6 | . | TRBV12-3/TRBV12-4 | ASSLALGGSHNSPLH
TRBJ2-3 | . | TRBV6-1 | ASEGRTLEY
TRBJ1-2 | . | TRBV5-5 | ASSSGVGDYGYT
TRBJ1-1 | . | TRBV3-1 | ASSRGSGWGTEAF
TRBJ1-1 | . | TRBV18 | ASSPPLNTEAF
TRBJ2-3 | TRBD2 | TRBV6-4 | ASSEGTSGTDTQY
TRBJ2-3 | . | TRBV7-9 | ASTPFRGTGTDTQY
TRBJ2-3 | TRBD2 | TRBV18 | ASSPVRDYSTDTQY
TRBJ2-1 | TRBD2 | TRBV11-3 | ASSYRTSGAYYNEQF
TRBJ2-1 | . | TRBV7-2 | ASSLWRDYNEQF